A selection of T cell receptor beta chains follows, all from one sample in a study of T-cell memory formation after mild COVID-19. TCRdb independently ran MiXCR on the 5' RACE reads; one entry per CDR3 protein. The sample holds approximately 570,000 distinct CDR3 sequences, roughly 18% seen once. Sequencing was done on a sample of PBMCs or a T cell subset sorted from them (not recorded which). These receptors were obtained from an adult woman who had mild COVID-19 (a few samples of this study predate the infection). Cell type and time point are not known. CDR3s include the opening cysteine and the closing phenylalanine or tryptophan. D genes are given only for firm matches. The listing skips clone size in some rows; elsewhere it reads once, few, many or a size class.

TRBV15	NA	few	TRBJ1-1	CATSSWAGTTEAFF	TGTGCCACCAGCTCGTGGGCCGGGACCACTGAAGCTTTCTTT
TRBV28	TRBD2	few	TRBJ2-3	CASSPAGGGRGATDTQYF	TGTGCCAGCAGCCCCGCGGGGGGCGGGAGAGGTGCCACAGATACGCAGTATTTT
TRBV9	NA	few	TRBJ2-5	CASSVAQGIQETQYF	TGTGCCAGCAGCGTAGCTCAGGGGATACAAGAGACCCAGTACTTC
TRBV4-3	NA	NA	TRBJ2-5	CASSQARAPEGETQYF	TGCGCCAGCAGCCAAGCCCGGGCCCCGGAGGGTGAGACCCAGTACTTC
TRBV5-1	TRBD1	few	TRBJ2-1	CASSRTGQVYNEQFF	TGCGCCAGCAGTAGGACGGGACAGGTATACAATGAGCAGTTCTTC
TRBV12-3/TRBV12-4	NA	few	TRBJ1-1	CASSRLTRTEAFF	TGTGCCAGCAGTCGACTCACTCGGACTGAAGCTTTCTTT
TRBV19	NA	many	TRBJ2-1	CASSRQSNEQFF	TGTGCCAGTAGTAGACAGAGCAATGAGCAGTTCTTC
TRBV7-6	NA	few	TRBJ2-2	CASSPRLVANTGELFF	TGTGCCAGCAGCCCCCGACTAGTTGCGAACACCGGGGAGCTGTTTTTT
TRBV12-3/TRBV12-4	TRBD2	few	TRBJ2-3	CASSTSGGPSVTDTQYF	TGTGCCAGCAGTACTAGCGGGGGGCCTTCAGTCACAGATACGCAGTATTTT
TRBV5-6	NA	NA	TRBJ2-3	CASSQVGTRLTDTQYF	TGTGCCAGCAGCCAGGTTGGGACTCGCCTCACAGATACGCAGTATTTT
TRBV5-6	NA	NA	TRBJ2-1	CASSFRQGLWYEQFF	TGTGCCAGCAGCTTTCGGCAGGGGTTATGGTATGAGCAGTTCTTC
TRBV5-4	NA	NA	TRBJ2-7	CASSLPGFLGEQYF	TGTGCCAGCAGCTTACCAGGCTTCCTAGGTGAGCAGTACTTC
TRBV7-9	TRBD1	few	TRBJ2-7	CASSLMDRGYEQYF	TGTGCCAGCAGCTTAATGGACAGGGGCTACGAGCAGTACTTC
TRBV2	TRBD1	NA	TRBJ2-5	CASKTTGEQETQYF	TGTGCCAGCAAGACGACAGGGGAGCAAGAGACCCAGTACTTC
TRBV18	TRBD2	many	TRBJ2-7	CASSPGLAGYEQYF	TGTGCCAGCAGTCCGGGACTAGCGGGATACGAGCAGTACTTC
TRBV27	NA	few	TRBJ2-5	CASSLYQEETQYF	TGTGCCAGCAGTTTATACCAGGAAGAGACCCAGTACTTC
TRBV20-1	TRBD2	NA	TRBJ2-1	CSAKGTSGGALSNEQFF	TGCAGTGCTAAAGGGACTAGCGGGGGGGCCCTCAGCAATGAGCAGTTCTTC
TRBV12-3/TRBV12-4	NA	few	TRBJ2-3	CASSHPLAGTDTQYF	TGTGCCAGCAGTCACCCTCTCGCGGGGACAGATACGCAGTATTTT
TRBV12-3/TRBV12-4	NA	NA	TRBJ2-1	CASSRDWGEQFF	TGTGCCAGCAGCCGCGACTGGGGTGAGCAGTTCTTC
TRBV5-1	TRBD2	NA	TRBJ2-2	CASSRGLAGHGELFF	TGCGCCAGCAGCCGGGGACTAGCGGGACACGGGGAGCTGTTTTTT
TRBV5-1	TRBD1	few	TRBJ2-3	CASNPGQGTDTQYF	TGCGCCAGCAATCCGGGACAGGGGACAGATACGCAGTATTTT
TRBV20-1	TRBD2	many	TRBJ2-7	CSARGSGAQFYEQYF	TGCAGTGCTAGAGGTAGCGGGGCGCAATTCTACGAGCAGTACTTC
TRBV29-1	NA	many	TRBJ2-6	CSVERDTDSGANVLTF	TGCAGCGTTGAACGGGACACCGACTCTGGGGCCAACGTCCTGACTTTC
TRBV3-1	NA	NA	TRBJ2-2	CASSQLAGTGELFF	TGTGCCAGCAGCCAACTCGCGGGCACCGGGGAGCTGTTTTTT
TRBV24-1	NA	NA	TRBJ1-2	CATSDPTPNYGYTF	TGTGCCACCAGTGACCCCACACCGAACTATGGCTACACCTTC
TRBV12-5	NA	few	TRBJ2-3	CASAIAGVADTQYF	TGTGCTAGTGCCATCGCAGGGGTGGCAGATACGCAGTATTTT
TRBV5-1	NA	few	TRBJ2-3	CASSLATAGGSTDTQYF	TGCGCCAGCAGCTTGGCCACGGCAGGCGGCAGCACAGATACGCAGTATTTT
TRBV6-5	TRBD1	few	TRBJ2-2	CASRHRGHTGELFF	TGTGCCAGCAGACACAGGGGGCACACCGGGGAGCTGTTTTTT
TRBV5-1	NA	NA	TRBJ1-1	CASSWGQWNTEAFF	TGCGCCAGCAGCTGGGGACAATGGAACACTGAAGCTTTCTTT
TRBV12-3/TRBV12-4	NA	few	TRBJ2-4	CASSRTVNIQYF	TGTGCCAGCAGTAGAACAGTAAACATTCAGTACTTC
TRBV9	NA	NA	TRBJ1-2	CASSVVAGNYGYTF	TGTGCCAGCAGCGTAGTAGCAGGGAACTATGGCTACACCTTC
TRBV9	TRBD2	NA	TRBJ2-1	CASSVEAGESEQFF	TGTGCCAGCAGCGTAGAAGCGGGGGAGAGTGAGCAGTTCTTC
TRBV5-1	TRBD2	NA	TRBJ2-3	CASSLLSSGGTDTQYF	TGCGCCAGCAGCTTGTTGTCGAGCGGGGGCACAGATACGCAGTATTTT
TRBV21-1	NA	NA	TRBJ2-2	CASSKAYAGMRTGELFF	TGTGCCAGCAGCAAAGCGTATGCAGGGATGAGGACCGGGGAGCTGTTTTTT